The clone carrying this T cell receptor beta chain was observed a single time. The junction departs from the called germline gene at one end, perhaps through a read error. Co-extraction yielded RNA and DNA from roughly 20-30 mg of unsorted bulk tissue. The record originates from a study of tumor-infiltrating lymphocytes in primary liver carcinoma. The CDR3 is 12 residues long. CDR1 is SGHDN and CDR2 is FVKESK in the germline V gene. TCR beta cDNA was made from 450 to 600 ng total RNA with a constant-region primer. Investigators got TCR beta libraries out of three nested multiplex PCR rounds, done with slightly modified ARM-PCR. It was with TRBV1-TRBV30 forward primers and a C-beta reverse primer that the first two PCR rounds were run, at about 9 cycles each. Via MiXCR, TCRdb re-called the multiplex PCR reads, giving one row per CDR3 protein. The repertoire holds 100,000 to 120,000 distinct CDR3 sequences, with around 84% as singletons.

The clonotype comes from a man aged 40-49 years with primary liver carcinoma and hepatitis B virus infection. The chain has TRBV14 and TRBJ2-1; D is uncertain. The material sequenced was liver tumor tissue from sampling region 3. Subset here: tumor region T3, left-lateral pole. The CDR3 sequence: CASSQPSNEQFF. The CDR3 bases are TGTGCCAGCAGCCAGCCAAGCAATGAACAGTTCTTC.